This passage covers 19 T cell receptor beta chains from one sample sequenced in a study of T cells in Graves' hyperthyroidism and ophthalmopathy. TCR beta CDR3 regions were amplified from RNA. Carried out on the TCR CDR3, a first-round RT-PCR used the HTBI primer set. TCRdb reprocessed the multiplex PCR reads with MiXCR, giving one entry per CDR3 protein. The table has about 500,000 distinct CDR3 sequences, 16% seen once. The source material was blood. All receptors derive from a woman aged 25 to 39 with Graves' ophthalmopathy.

Ten or more counts support this clonotype. This chain uses TRBV6-2 or TRBV6-3 with TRBJ1-5; weak D call: TRBD1 (5 bases). V lost 7 bases, J lost 9 bases, and 22 bases lay in between. The V gene's germline CDR1 is MNHEY and CDR2 SVGEGT. The CDR3 is 15 residues long. This CDR3 reads CASTDGHKVDPPQHF. CDR3 nucleotide sequence: TGTGCCAGCACCGACGGACACAAGGTTGATCCGCCCCAGCATTTT.

The table lists this clonotype with many counts. The chain recombines TRBV28 with TRBJ2-7, with D unclear. Looked up from germline, CDR1 is MDHEN and CDR2 is SYDVKM. Deletions cut 6 bases from V and 0 bases from J, with 15 bases between. The CDR3 runs to 15 residues. CDR3 nucleotides: TGTGCCAGCAGCCGTGCCGACCAGCTCTCCTACGAGCAGTACTTC. The encoded protein is CASSRADQLSYEQYF.

This clonotype was picked up many times. The V call is TRBV14, the J call TRBJ2-1, with D tentatively TRBD1 or TRBD2 (6 bases each). Germline V lookup: CDR1 SGHDN, CDR2 FVKESK. V lost 4 bases to trimming and J lost 0 bases, with 13 bases between them. The CDR3 has 16 residues. The CDR3 DNA sequence: TGTGCCAGCAGCCTAGGGGGGTTCAGCTCCTACAATGAGCAGTTCTTC. This codes for CASSLGGFSSYNEQFF. Drawing the rest from reference TRBV14 and TRBJ2-1, the complete variable domain is EAGVTQFPSHSVIEKGQTVTLRCDPISGHDNLYWYRRVMGKEIKFLLHFVKESKQDESGMPNNRFLAERTGGTYSTLKVQPAELEDSGVYFCASSLGGFSSYNEQFFGPGTRLTVL.

This clonotype has a handful of counts. This sequence joins TRBV6-1 and TRBJ1-5; unclear D gene. Germline CDR1 reads MNHNS; CDR2 reads SASEGT. The CDR3 has 14 amino acids. Trimming pared 4 bases from V and 8 bases from J, leaving 15 bases between. The CDR3 reads CASSGSRGFEPQHF. CDR3 bases: TGTGCCAGCAGTGGGTCGAGAGGGTTTGAGCCCCAGCATTTT.

This clonotype was seen only a few times. J is TRBJ1-3 and V is TRBV28; D not resolved. Germline V gene data show CDR1 as MDHEN and CDR2 as SYDVKM. V was shortened by 6 bases and J by 0 bases, with 12 bases between the two germline ends. The CDR3 is made up of 15 amino acids. The CDR3 protein is CASSRPASSGNTIYF. Here the CDR3 DNA reads TGTGCCAGCAGCCGCCCGGCCAGCTCTGGAAACACCATATATTTT.

A note on this clonotype: One junction end disagrees with the germline gene, perhaps due to a read error. This chain links TRBV27 with TRBJ1-2, with TRBD1 identical over 7 bases. Germline assignment: CDR1 MNHEY and CDR2 SMNVEV (reference sequence). This CDR3 has 16 residues. The CDR3 sequence: CASSLSGGGFNYGHTF. The CDR3 coding sequence is TGTGCCAGCAGTTTATCTGGAGGGGGCTTCAACTATGGCCACACCTTC.

This clonotype has more than one count but fewer than ten. The rearrangement uses TRBV25-1 and TRBJ1-5, with a possible D match to TRBD1 (6 bases). Trimming pared 4 bases from V and 7 bases from J, leaving 20 bases between. Germline loops: CDR1 MGHDK, CDR2 SYGVNS. This CDR3 spans 16 amino acids. As DNA, the CDR3 is TGTGCCAGCAGTGCCGCAGCAGGGGATGCAGGGCAGCCCCAGCATTTT. Amino acid sequence: CASSAAAGDAGQPQHF.

This clonotype was recorded many times. The V gene is TRBV20-1, the J gene TRBJ2-3; possibly TRBD1 for D (5 bases). The CDR3 contains 14 residues. CDR1 and CDR2 from the germline V gene are DFQATT and SNEGSKA (reference sequence). V was pared by 0 bases and J by 2 bases, with 9 bases between. CDR3 region: CSARDKQVTDTQYF. The DNA of the CDR3 is TGCAGTGCTAGAGATAAACAGGTCACAGATACGCAGTATTTT.

In regard to this clonotype: A much larger clone lies a single base off, so this may be a read error. Here the CDR3 omits its conserved ending phenylalanine or tryptophan, so a read error is the likely source. V and J are TRBV20-1 and TRBJ2-7; 7 bases fit TRBD2. J lost 4 bases, V lost 6 bases, and 15 bases had no gene match. The CDR3 sequence is 15 residues long. Germline V gene data show CDR1 as DFQATT and CDR2 as SNEGSKA (reference sequence). CDR3 bases: TGCAGTGCCCAGGGTAGCCCGGGAGGAGTTTACGAGCAGTACTCC. It encodes CSAQGSPGGVYEQYS.

Many counts were recorded for this clonotype. The chain uses TRBV5-1 and TRBJ2-1; 8 bases fit TRBD1. Trimming took 4 bases from V and 0 from J; bases not matched to a gene: 9. The CDR3 is 17 residues long. Germline V gene lookup returns CDR1 SGHRS and CDR2 YFSETQ. Here the CDR3 DNA reads TGCGCCAGCAGCCAGGACAGGGTCTCAAACTCCTACAATGAGCAGTTCTTC. Residues: CASSQDRVSNSYNEQFF.

In the case of this clonotype: Germline is not matched at one junction end, which may reflect a read error. This chain joins TRBV2 and TRBJ1-4; 9 positions match TRBD1. Germline CDR1 and CDR2: SNHLY and FYNNEI. CDR3 size: 15 residues. This CDR3 is CATSDPTGGNEKLFF. The CDR3, as DNA: TGTGCCACCAGTGATCCGACAGGGGGTAATGAAAAACTGTTTTTT.

With regard to this clonotype: Being one base from a much bigger clone, this may be a read error. The J gene is TRBJ2-7, the V gene TRBV20-1; the D is unclear. The end of the DNA aligns better with TRBJ2-1, so the J call may be wrong. This CDR3 is built from 13 residues. Germline assignment: CDR1 DFQATT and CDR2 SNEGSKA (reference sequence). In DNA form, the CDR3 reads TGCAGTGCTAGAGGTCCCGGTGGGTACGAGCAGTTCTTC. As protein: CSARGPGGYEQFF.

In this sample, this clonotype turned up many times. This chain uses TRBV20-1 with TRBJ2-1; TRBD2 matches 10 bases. From germline, CDR1 is DFQATT and CDR2 SNEGSKA (reference sequence). V gave up 5 bases and J gave up 2 bases; unmatched junction bases: 9. This CDR3 spans 16 amino acids. CDR3 region: CSAAAGLAGAYNEQFF. CDR3 bases: TGCAGTGCTGCAGCGGGGCTAGCGGGAGCCTACAATGAGCAGTTCTTC.

This clonotype has a count of ten or more. V usage is TRBV27 and J usage is TRBJ2-7, with 9 nucleotides matching TRBD1. The CDR3 consists of 16 residues. Germline lookup yields CDR1 MNHEY and CDR2 SMNVEV (reference sequence). J gave up 4 bases and V 0 bases, and 7 bases lay outside the gene matches. Here the CDR3 reads CASSLSSGTGIYEQYF. CDR3 nucleotide sequence: TGTGCCAGCAGTTTATCGAGTGGGACAGGGATATACGAGCAGTACTTC.

V is TRBV4-3 and J is TRBJ2-3; the D call may be TRBD1 or TRBD2 (5 bases each). V lost 0 bases and J lost 0, with 13 bases in between. The CDR3 is 17 amino acids. CDR1 is LGHNA and CDR2 is YSLEER in the germline V gene. The chain's CDR3 is CASSQDVGTASTDTQYF. The CDR3, as DNA: TGCGCCAGCAGCCAAGATGTCGGGACCGCTAGCACAGATACGCAGTATTTT.

V gene TRBV30 combines with J gene TRBJ1-1; D is perhaps TRBD1 (5 bases). The V end lost 8 bases, the J end lost 2 bases, and 18 bases lay between the germline ends. CDR1 and CDR2 from the germline V gene are GTSNPN and SVGIG (reference sequence). CDR3 length equals 14 residues. CDR3 amino acids: CAVKGIGENTEAFF. For the CDR3, the DNA is TGTGCCGTTAAGGGGATTGGGGAAAACACTGAAGCTTTCTTT.

The sample holds many counts of this clonotype. This sequence joins TRBV11-2 and TRBJ1-1; D unclear. With 5 bases removed from V and 4 bases from J, the gap between germline ends came to 14 bases. There are 14 residues in the CDR3. CDR1 and CDR2 from the germline V gene are SGHAT and FQNNGV. CDR3 bases: TGTGCCAGCAGCCTGGGCCACGGGAGCACTGAAGCTTTCTTT. Translated: CASSLGHGSTEAFF. The full variable domain, its missing parts supplied by reference TRBV11-2 and TRBJ1-1, is EAGVAQSPRYKIIEKRQSVAFWCNPISGHATLYWYQQILGQGPKLLIQFQNNGVVDDSQLPKDRFSAERLKGVDSTLKIQPAKLEDSAVYLCASSLGHGSTEAFFGQGTRLTVV.

About this clonotype: Germline is not matched at one junction end, which may reflect a read error. The chain uses TRBV19 and TRBJ2-1, with D maybe TRBD2 (6 bases). This CDR3 has 16 residues. Germline assignment: CDR1 LNHDA and CDR2 SQIVND (reference sequence). CDR3 DNA: TGTGCCAGTAGTATATGCGGGGAAAGCTCCTACAATGGGCAGTTCTTC. Its translation: CASSICGESSYNGQFF.

J is TRBJ2-1 and V is TRBV7-3, with D unresolved. From germline, CDR1 is SGHTA and CDR2 FQGTGA. The germline V and J ends were trimmed by 2 bases and 9 bases, with 5 bases remaining between them. The CDR3 is 11 residues long. DNA of the CDR3: TGTGCCAGCAGCTTAGGCTTTGAGCAGTTCTTC. It translates to CASSLGFEQFF.